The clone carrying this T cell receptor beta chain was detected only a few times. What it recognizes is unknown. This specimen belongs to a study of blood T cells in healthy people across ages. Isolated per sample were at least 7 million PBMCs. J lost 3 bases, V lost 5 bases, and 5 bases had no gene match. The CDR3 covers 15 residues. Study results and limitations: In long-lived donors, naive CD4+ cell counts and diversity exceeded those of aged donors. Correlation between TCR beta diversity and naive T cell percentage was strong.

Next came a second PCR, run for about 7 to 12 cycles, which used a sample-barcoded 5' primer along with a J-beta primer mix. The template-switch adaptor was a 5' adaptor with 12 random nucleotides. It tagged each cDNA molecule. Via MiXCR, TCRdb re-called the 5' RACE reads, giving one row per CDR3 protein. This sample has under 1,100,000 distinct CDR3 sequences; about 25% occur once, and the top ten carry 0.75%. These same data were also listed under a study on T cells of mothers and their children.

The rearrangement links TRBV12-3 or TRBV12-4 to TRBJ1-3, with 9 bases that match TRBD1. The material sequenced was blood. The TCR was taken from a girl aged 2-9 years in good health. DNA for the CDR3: TGTGCCAGCAGTGAGACAGGGGGAAGTGGAAACACCATATATTTT. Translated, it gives CASSETGGSGNTIYF.